The T cell receptor beta chain under discussion was sequenced for a study of regulatory T cells in long-lasting Graves disease. Findings and limits, study-wide: A limited number of samples was an acknowledged limitation. More public clonotypes were shared by persistent patients (about 3,000) than by new patients (roughly 930).

Noted time point: newly diagnosed GD, antithyroid drugs for less than 3 months. Researchers made the TCR library from RNA that was extracted from PBMCs. The V gene lost 11 bases and the J gene lost 5 bases, with 21 bases spanning the gap. Germline assignment: CDR1 MDHEN and CDR2 SYDVKM. CDR3 length: 14 residues. This clonotype was found many times. What it recognizes is unknown. Combining iRepertoire HTBI primers with Arm-PCR of CDR3 regions, the authors built TCR beta libraries. MiXCR, applied by TCRdb to the multiplex PCR reads, yields one record per CDR3 protein. The sample comprises hundreds of thousands of distinct CDR3 sequences, roughly 15% of which are singletons, and 18% rests with the top ten. The sample was also linked to a second study, of T cells in Graves' hyperthyroidism and ophthalmopathy. That work contributes: For Graves' hyperthyroidism to be stable, ophthalmopathy could not progress within 18 months. The primer set for the first-round RT-PCR of the TCR CDR3 was HTBI.

The source was peripheral blood mononuclear cells (PBMCs), collected at new diagnosis, from a patient treated with antithyroid drugs. The chain uses TRBV28 and TRBJ2-5; D is possibly TRBD1 (5 bases). The source of this sequence is a woman younger than 45 with Graves disease. In DNA form, the CDR3 reads TGTGCCGCCCTGGGGATGGGGCCTGCGGAGACCCAGTACTTC. Translated: CAALGMGPAETQYF.